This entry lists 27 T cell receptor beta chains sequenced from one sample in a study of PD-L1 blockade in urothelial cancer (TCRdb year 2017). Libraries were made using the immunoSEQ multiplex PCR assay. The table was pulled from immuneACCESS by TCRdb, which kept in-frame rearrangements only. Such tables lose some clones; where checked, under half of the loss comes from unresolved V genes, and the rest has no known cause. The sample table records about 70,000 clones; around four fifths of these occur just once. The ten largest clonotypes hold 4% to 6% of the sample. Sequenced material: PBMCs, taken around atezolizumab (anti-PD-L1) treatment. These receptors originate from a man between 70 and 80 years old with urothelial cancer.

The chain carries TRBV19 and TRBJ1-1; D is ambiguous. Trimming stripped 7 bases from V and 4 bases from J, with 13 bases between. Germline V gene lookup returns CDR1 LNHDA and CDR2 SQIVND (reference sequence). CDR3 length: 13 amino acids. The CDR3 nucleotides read TGTGCCAGTACCCGAATGGCGGGCACTGAAGCTTTCTTT. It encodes CASTRMAGTEAFF. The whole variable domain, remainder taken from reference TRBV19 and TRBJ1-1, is DGGITQSPKYLFRKEGQNVTLSCEQNLNHDAMYWYRQDPGQGLRLIYYSQIVNDFQKGDIAEGYSVSREKKESFPLTVTSAQKNPTAFYLCASTRMAGTEAFFGQGTRLTVV.

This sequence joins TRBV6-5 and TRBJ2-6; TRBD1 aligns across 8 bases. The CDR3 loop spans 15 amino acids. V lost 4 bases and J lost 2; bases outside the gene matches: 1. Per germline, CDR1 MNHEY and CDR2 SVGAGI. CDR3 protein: CASSSGGAGANVLTF. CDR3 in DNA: TGTGCCAGCAGTTCAGGGGGCGCTGGGGCCAACGTCCTGACTTTC.

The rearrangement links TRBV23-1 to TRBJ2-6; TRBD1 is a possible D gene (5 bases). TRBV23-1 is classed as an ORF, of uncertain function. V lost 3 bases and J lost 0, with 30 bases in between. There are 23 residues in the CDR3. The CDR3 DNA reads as TGCGCCAGCAGTCAGCCTCACCTATGGGGCCTCACCTGCCGAACCTCTGGGGCCAACGTCCTGACTTTC. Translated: CASSQPHLWGLTCRTSGANVLTF.

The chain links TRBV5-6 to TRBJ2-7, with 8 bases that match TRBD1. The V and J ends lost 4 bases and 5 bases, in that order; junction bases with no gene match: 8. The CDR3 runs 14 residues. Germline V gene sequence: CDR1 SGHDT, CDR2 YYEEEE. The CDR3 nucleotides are TGTGCCAGCAGCGTGGACAGGGATAAGGACGAGCAGTACTTC. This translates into CASSVDRDKDEQYF.

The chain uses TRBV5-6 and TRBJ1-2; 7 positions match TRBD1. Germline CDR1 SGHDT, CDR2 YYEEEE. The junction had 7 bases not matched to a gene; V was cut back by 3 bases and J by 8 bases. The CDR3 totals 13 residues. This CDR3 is CASSSLDRAGYTF. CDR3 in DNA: TGTGCCAGCAGCTCCTTAGACAGGGCCGGCTACACCTTC.

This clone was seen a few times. For the CDR3, the DNA is TGTGCCAGCAGTATAGCAGCTAACTATGGCTACACCTTC. Translated: CASSIAANYGYTF. V gene TRBV27 combines with J gene TRBJ1-2; D uncertain. Trimming removed 5 bases at V and 0 bases at J, with 7 bases between. This CDR3 has 13 residues. Germline-derived CDR1 and CDR2 are MNHEY and SMNVEV (reference sequence).

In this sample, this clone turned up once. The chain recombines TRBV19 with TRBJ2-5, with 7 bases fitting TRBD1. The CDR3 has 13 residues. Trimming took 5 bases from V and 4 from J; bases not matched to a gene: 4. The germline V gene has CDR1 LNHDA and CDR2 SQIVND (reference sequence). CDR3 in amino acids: CASSGTEGETQYF. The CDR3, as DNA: TGTGCCAGTAGTGGGACAGAGGGAGAGACCCAGTACTTC.

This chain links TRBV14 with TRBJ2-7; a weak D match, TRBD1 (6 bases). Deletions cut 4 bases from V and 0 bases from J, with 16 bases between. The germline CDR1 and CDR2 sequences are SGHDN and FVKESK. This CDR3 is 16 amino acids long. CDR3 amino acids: CASSREPQGYSYEQYF. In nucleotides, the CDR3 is TGTGCCAGCAGCCGGGAACCACAGGGCTACTCCTACGAGCAGTACTTC.

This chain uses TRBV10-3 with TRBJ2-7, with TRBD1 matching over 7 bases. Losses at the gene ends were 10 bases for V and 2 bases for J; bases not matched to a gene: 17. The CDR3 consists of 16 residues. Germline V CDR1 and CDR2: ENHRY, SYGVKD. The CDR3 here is CATRITSGTDTYEQYF. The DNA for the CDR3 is TGTGCCACCAGGATTACTTCCGGGACAGACACCTACGAGCAGTACTTC.

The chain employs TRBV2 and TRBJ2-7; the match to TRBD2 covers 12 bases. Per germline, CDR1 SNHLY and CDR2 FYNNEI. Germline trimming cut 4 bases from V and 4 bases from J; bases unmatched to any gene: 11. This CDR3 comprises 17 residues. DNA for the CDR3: TGTGCCAGCAGTGCCTCGGTACTAGCGGGAGGAACGTACGAGCAGTACTTC. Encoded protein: CASSASVLAGGTYEQYF.

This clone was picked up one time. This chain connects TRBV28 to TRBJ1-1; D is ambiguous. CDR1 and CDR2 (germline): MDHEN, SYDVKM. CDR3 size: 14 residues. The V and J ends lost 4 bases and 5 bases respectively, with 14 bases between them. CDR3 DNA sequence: TGTGCCAGCAGTTATTTGGAGGTTCGGACTGAAGCTTTCTTT. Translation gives CASSYLEVRTEAFF.

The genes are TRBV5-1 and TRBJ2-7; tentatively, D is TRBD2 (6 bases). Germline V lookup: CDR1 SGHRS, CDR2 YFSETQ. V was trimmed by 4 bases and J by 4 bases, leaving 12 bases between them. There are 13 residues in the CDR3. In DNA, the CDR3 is TGCGCCAGCAGCCAACGGGACTTTTACGAGCAGTACTTC. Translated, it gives CASSQRDFYEQYF.

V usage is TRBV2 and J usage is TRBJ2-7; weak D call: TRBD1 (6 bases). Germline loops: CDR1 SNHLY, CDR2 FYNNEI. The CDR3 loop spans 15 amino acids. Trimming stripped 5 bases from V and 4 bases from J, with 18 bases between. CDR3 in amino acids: CASSRTQGGGYEQYF. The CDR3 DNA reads TGTGCCAGCAGTAGGACTCAAGGGGGTGGGTACGAGCAGTACTTC.

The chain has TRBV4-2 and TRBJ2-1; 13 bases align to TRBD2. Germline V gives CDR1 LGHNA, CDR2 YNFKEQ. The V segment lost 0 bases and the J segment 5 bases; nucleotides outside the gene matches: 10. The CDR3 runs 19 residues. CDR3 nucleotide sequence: TGTGCCAGCAGCCAAGATGGAACTAGCGGGAGGGCCTATGACAATGAGCAGTTCTTC. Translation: CASSQDGTSGRAYDNEQFF.

The CDR3 sequence is CASAQGPSGNTIYF. The DNA for the CDR3 is TGTGCCAGCGCTCAGGGCCCCTCTGGAAACACCATATATTTT. The V and J genes are TRBV9 and TRBJ1-3; tentatively, D is TRBD1 (5 bases). There are 14 residues in the CDR3. Germline values: CDR1 SGDLS, CDR2 YYNGEE. The germline V and J ends were trimmed by 7 bases and 0 bases, with 11 bases remaining between them.

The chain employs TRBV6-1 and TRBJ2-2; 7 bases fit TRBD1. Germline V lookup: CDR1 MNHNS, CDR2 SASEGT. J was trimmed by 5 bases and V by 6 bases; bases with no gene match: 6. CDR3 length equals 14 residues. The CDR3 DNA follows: TGTGCCAGCAGGCCCGACAGGGTAACCGGGGAGCTGTTTTTT. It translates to CASRPDRVTGELFF.

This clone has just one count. CDR3 region: CASSLGRGVAGVYEQYF. The CDR3 DNA reads as TGTGCCAGCAGCTTAGGCCGGGGAGTAGCGGGAGTCTACGAGCAGTACTTC. The V gene is TRBV7-8, the J gene TRBJ2-7; 9 bases fit TRBD2. This CDR3 comprises 17 residues. Germline values: CDR1 SGHVS, CDR2 FQNEAQ. V lost 1 base, J lost 3 bases, and 10 bases stayed unmatched. Full variable domain (remainder filled in from reference TRBV7-8 and TRBJ2-7): GAGVSQSPRYKVAKRGQDVALRCDPISGHVSLFWYQQALGQGPEFLTYFQNEAQLDKSGLPSDRFFAERPEGSVSTLKIQRTQQEDSAVYLCASSLGRGVAGVYEQYFGPGTRLTVT.

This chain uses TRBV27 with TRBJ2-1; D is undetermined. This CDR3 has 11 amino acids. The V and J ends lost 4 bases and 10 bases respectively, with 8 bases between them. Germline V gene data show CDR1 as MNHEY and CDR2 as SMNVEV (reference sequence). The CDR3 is CASSSTSEQFF. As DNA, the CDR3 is TGTGCCAGCAGTTCAACATCAGAGCAGTTCTTC.

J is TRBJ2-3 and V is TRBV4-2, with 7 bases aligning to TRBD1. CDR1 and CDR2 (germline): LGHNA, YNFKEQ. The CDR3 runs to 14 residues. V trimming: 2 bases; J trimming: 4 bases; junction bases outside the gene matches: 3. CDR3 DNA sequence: TGTGCCAGCAGCCAAACAGGGGTGGCAGATACGCAGTATTTT. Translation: CASSQTGVADTQYF.

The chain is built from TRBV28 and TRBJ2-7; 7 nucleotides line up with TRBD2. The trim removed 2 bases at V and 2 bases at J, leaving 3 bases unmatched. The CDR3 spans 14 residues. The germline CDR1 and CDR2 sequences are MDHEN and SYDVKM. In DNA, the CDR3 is TGTGCCAGCAGTTTACCGGGGGGTCCCTACGAGCAGTACTTC. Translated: CASSLPGGPYEQYF.

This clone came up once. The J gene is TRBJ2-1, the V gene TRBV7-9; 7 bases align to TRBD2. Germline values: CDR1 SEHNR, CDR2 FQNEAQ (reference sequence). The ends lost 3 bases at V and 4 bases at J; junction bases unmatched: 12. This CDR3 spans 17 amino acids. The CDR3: CASSLLGVGRSYNEQFF. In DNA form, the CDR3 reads TGTGCCAGCAGCTTGTTGGGTGTCGGGAGGAGTTACAATGAGCAGTTCTTC.

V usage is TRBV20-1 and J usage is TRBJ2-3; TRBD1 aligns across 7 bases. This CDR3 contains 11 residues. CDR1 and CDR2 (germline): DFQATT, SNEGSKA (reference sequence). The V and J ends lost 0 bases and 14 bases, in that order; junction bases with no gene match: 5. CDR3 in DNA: TGCAGTGCTAGAGACCGACAGGGCGGGTATTTT. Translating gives CSARDRQGGYF.

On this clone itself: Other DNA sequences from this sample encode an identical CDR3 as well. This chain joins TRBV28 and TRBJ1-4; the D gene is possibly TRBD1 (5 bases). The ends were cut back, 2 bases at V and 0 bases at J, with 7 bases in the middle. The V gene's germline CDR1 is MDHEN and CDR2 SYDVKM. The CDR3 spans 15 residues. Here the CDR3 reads CASSLGGATNEKLFF. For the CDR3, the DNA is TGTGCCAGCAGTTTAGGGGGGGCAACTAATGAAAAACTGTTTTTT. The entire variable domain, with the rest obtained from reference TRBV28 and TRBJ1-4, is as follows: DVKVTQSSRYLVKRTGEKVFLECVQDMDHENMFWYRQDPGLGLRLIYFSYDVKMKEKGDIPEGYSVSREKKERFSLILESASTNQTSMYLCASSLGGATNEKLFFGSGTQLSVL.

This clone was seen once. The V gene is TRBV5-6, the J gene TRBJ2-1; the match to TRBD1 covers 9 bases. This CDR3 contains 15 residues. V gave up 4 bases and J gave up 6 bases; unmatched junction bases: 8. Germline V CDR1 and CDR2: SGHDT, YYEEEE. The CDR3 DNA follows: TGTGCCAGCAGCCCCGGGACAGGGTCTTTCAATGAGCAGTTCTTC. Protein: CASSPGTGSFNEQFF.

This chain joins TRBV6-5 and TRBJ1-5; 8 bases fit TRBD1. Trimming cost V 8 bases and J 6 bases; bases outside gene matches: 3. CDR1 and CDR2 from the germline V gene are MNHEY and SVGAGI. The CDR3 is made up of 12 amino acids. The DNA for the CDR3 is TGTGCCAGCCGGCAGGGGGCTCAGCCCCAGCATTTT. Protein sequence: CASRQGAQPQHF.

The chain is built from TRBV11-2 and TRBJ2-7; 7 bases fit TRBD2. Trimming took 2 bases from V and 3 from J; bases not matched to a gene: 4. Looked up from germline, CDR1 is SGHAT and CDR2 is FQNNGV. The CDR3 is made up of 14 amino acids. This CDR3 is CASSLMGGSYEQYF. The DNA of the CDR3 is TGTGCCAGCAGCTTAATGGGCGGGAGCTACGAGCAGTACTTC.

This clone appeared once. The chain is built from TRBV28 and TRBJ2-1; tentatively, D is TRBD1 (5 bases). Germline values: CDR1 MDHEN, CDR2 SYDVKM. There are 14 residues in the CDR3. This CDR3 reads CGTQGAPRGSEQFF. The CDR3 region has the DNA TGTGGGACGCAAGGGGCCCCCCGCGGTTCAGAGCAGTTCTTC.